These T cell receptor beta chains were read from a single sample in a study of T cell changes during pregnancy in multiple sclerosis. Clones were read by immunoSEQ multiplex PCR, and TCRdb kept only the in-frame ones, dropping some. The sample contains roughly 64,000 clones, 80% to 95% of which appear only once. The source material was peripheral blood, sampled in the second trimester of pregnancy. These receptors originate from a female donor with multiple sclerosis, enrolled in a pregnancy study. CDR3s include the opening cysteine and the closing phenylalanine or tryptophan. A D gene is named only where the DNA matches it firmly. Some rows mark clone size as missing; the rest say once, few, many or name a class of expanded clone.

>TRBV5-1|.|TRBJ2-1|TRBD2
CASSLAEVAGSSYNEQFF
TGCGCCAGCAGCTTGGCCGAGGTAGCGGGGAGCTCCTACAATGAGCAGTTCTTC
>TRBV11-1|.|TRBJ2-1|.
CASTLGGGSNEQFF
TGTGCCAGCACCCTTGGGGGCGGGAGCAATGAGCAGTTCTTC
>TRBV28|.|TRBJ1-5|TRBD1
CASRNRGNQPQHF
TGTGCCAGCCGGAACAGGGGGAATCAGCCCCAGCATTTT
>TRBV7-9|.|TRBJ2-3|TRBD2
CASSSTWREGQDGTDTQYF
TGTGCCAGCAGCTCGACATGGCGGGAGGGGCAGGATGGCACAGATACGCAGTATTTT
>TRBV7-9|few|TRBJ2-5|TRBD2
CASSLLAGGKETQYF
TGTGCCAGCAGTCTTCTAGCGGGTGGAAAAGAGACCCAGTACTTC
>TRBV10-3|.|TRBJ2-5|TRBD2
CAISDPTSGPGRTQYF
TGTGCCATCAGTGACCCGACTAGCGGGCCGGGGCGAACCCAGTACTTC
>TRBV19|.|TRBJ2-1|TRBD1
CASSGTGRFSEQFF
TGTGCCAGTAGTGGGACAGGGAGATTTAGTGAGCAGTTCTTC
>TRBV18|.|TRBJ1-1|.
CASSLSGGEQAFF
TGTGCCAGCTCACTTTCTGGAGGGGAGCAAGCTTTCTTT
>TRBV5-4|.|TRBJ2-1|.
CASSLIRVDEQFF
TGTGCCAGCAGCTTAATCCGGGTAGATGAGCAGTTCTTC
>TRBV30|.|TRBJ1-2|.
CAWSVLVGGYTF
TGTGCCTGGAGTGTACTAGTGGGAGGCTACACCTTC
>TRBV4-1|.|TRBJ1-3|.
CASSQDRTVSGNTIYF
TGCGCCAGCAGCCAAGATCGGACAGTCTCTGGAAACACCATATATTTT
>TRBV5-1|.|TRBJ1-2|TRBD1
CASSLGDRGNGYTF
TGCGCCAGCAGCTTGGGCGACAGGGGGAATGGCTACACCTTC
>TRBV6-4|.|TRBJ1-5|TRBD1
CASSPGTGGQPQHF
TGTGCCAGCAGCCCCGGGACAGGGGGCCAGCCCCAGCATTTT
>TRBV11-3|.|TRBJ2-3|TRBD2
CASSLSGTSGLLDTQYF
TGTGCCAGCAGCTTGTCGGGGACTAGCGGGTTATTGGATACGCAGTATTTT
>TRBV5-4|once|TRBJ1-2|TRBD1
CASSWTGNYGYTF
TGTGCCAGCAGCTGGACAGGGAACTATGGCTACACCTTC
>TRBV29-1|.|TRBJ2-7|.
CSVDEGEYEQYF
TGCAGCGTTGACGAAGGAGAGTACGAGCAGTACTTC
>TRBV7-9|.|TRBJ2-1|TRBD2
CASSLEMTSGVSNEQFF
TGTGCCAGCAGCTTAGAGATGACTAGCGGGGTCTCCAATGAGCAGTTCTTC
>TRBV30|.|TRBJ1-1|.
CAWSPRADTEAFF
TGTGCCTGGTCCCCCAGGGCGGACACTGAAGCTTTCTTT
>TRBV13|.|TRBJ2-5|TRBD2
CASSLRLAGDQETQYF
TGTGCCAGCAGCTTAAGACTAGCGGGAGACCAAGAGACCCAGTACTTC
>TRBV7-7|.|TRBJ2-2|TRBD2
CASSPRDSGKSLGTGELFF
TGTGCCAGCAGCCCCAGGGATAGCGGGAAATCTCTTGGCACCGGGGAGCTGTTTTTT
>TRBV27|.|TRBJ1-2|.
CASASDPNYGYTF
TGTGCCAGCGCCAGTGATCCTAACTATGGCTACACCTTC
>TRBV2|.|TRBJ1-5|.
CASREDGNQPQHF
TGTGCCAGCAGGGAGGACGGGAATCAGCCCCAGCATTTT
>TRBV19|.|TRBJ2-1|TRBD1
CASSIVQGHNEQFF
TGTGCCAGTAGTATAGTACAGGGGCACAATGAGCAGTTCTTC
>TRBV25-1|.|TRBJ2-2|.
CASSDKRTGELFF
TGTGCCAGCAGTGATAAGCGAACCGGGGAGCTGTTTTTT
>TRBV28|.|TRBJ1-2|TRBD1
CASSFSGQQANYGYTF
TGTGCCAGCAGTTTTTCGGGACAGCAAGCTAACTATGGCTACACCTTC
>TRBV7-2|few|TRBJ2-7|.
CASSLGLPSSYEQYF
TGTGCCAGCAGCTTAGGTCTACCCTCCTCCTACGAGCAGTACTTC
>TRBV9|.|TRBJ1-2|TRBD1
CASSVGPPGQGDYGYTF
TGTGCCAGCAGCGTAGGGCCTCCGGGACAGGGAGACTATGGCTACACCTTC
>TRBV6-5|.|TRBJ2-1|.
CASSIEREQFF
TGTGCCAGCAGTATAGAGCGAGAGCAGTTCTTC
>TRBV28|once|TRBJ2-5|.
CASSLGGLTTLGETQYF
TGTGCCAGCAGTTTAGGGGGGTTGACCACTTTGGGAGAGACCCAGTACTTC
>TRBV11-2|.|TRBJ2-3|TRBD2
CASSLSSGRDTQYF
TGTGCCAGCAGCTTAAGTAGCGGGAGGGATACGCAGTATTTT
>TRBV7-2|.|TRBJ2-3|.
CASSPTWSDTQYF
TGTGCCAGCAGCCCCACTTGGTCAGATACGCAGTATTTT
>TRBV6-5|.|TRBJ1-4|TRBD1
CASSYDRATNEKLFF
TGTGCCAGCAGTTACGACAGGGCGACTAATGAAAAACTGTTTTTT
>TRBV7-9|.|TRBJ2-6|.
CASSDNSGANVLTF
TGTGCCAGCAGCGACAACTCTGGGGCCAACGTCCTGACTTTC
>TRBV6-5|.|TRBJ2-5|.
CASSPGETQYF
TGTGCCAGCAGTCCCGGGGAGACCCAGTACTTC
>TRBV5-6|.|TRBJ2-5|.
CASSLVPTTGVTQYF
TGTGCCAGCAGCTTGGTTCCAACCACGGGGGTGACCCAGTACTTC
>TRBV6-1|.|TRBJ2-7|.
CASSEVRTGTKQYF
TGTGCCAGCAGTGAAGTACGGACAGGGACTAAGCAGTACTTC
>TRBV30|.|TRBJ1-2|.
CAWSRAGDGYTF
TGTGCCTGGAGTAGGGCAGGGGATGGCTACACCTTC
>TRBV27|.|TRBJ2-7|.
CASSLLQGDEQYF
TGTGCCAGCAGTCTTCTCCAGGGCGACGAGCAGTACTTC
>TRBV7-9|.|TRBJ1-3|TRBD1
CASSPPPSDRGLGNTIYF
TGTGCCAGCAGCCCCCCACCCTCGGACAGGGGGCTTGGAAACACCATATATTTT
>TRBV27|.|TRBJ2-4|TRBD1
CASGGRGQDIQYF
TGTGCCAGCGGTGGAAGGGGGCAGGACATTCAGTACTTC
>TRBV27|.|TRBJ2-7|.
CASSPETETYEQYF
TGTGCCAGCAGTCCAGAGACAGAAACCTACGAGCAGTACTTC
>TRBV6-6|.|TRBJ1-2|.
CASRKGGYGYTF
TGTGCCAGCAGAAAAGGGGGCTATGGCTACACCTTC
>TRBV7-9|.|TRBJ2-7|TRBD2
CASSSTSGRTVSSYEQYF
TGTGCCAGCAGCTCCACTAGCGGGAGGACCGTAAGCTCCTACGAGCAGTACTTC
>TRBV30|.|TRBJ1-2|TRBD1
CACPTGGRGDGYTF
TGTGCCTGCCCCACAGGGGGTAGAGGAGACGGCTACACCTTC
>TRBV6-6|once|TRBJ2-7|TRBD1
CASRQGTYEQYF
TGTGCCAGCCGACAGGGCACCTACGAGCAGTACTTC
>TRBV9|.|TRBJ2-5|.
CASSPAVETQYF
TGTGCCAGCAGCCCCGCGGTGGAAACCCAGTACTTC
>TRBV29-1|.|TRBJ2-4|.
CSVEGGGVKLLAKNIQYF
TGCAGCGTTGAGGGGGGGGGCGTAAAGCTTTTAGCCAAAAACATTCAGTACTTC
>TRBV10-3|once|TRBJ2-3|TRBD2
CAISPSWASGSTDTQYF
TGTGCCATCAGTCCATCTTGGGCTAGCGGGAGCACAGATACGCAGTATTTT
>TRBV19|.|TRBJ2-6|TRBD1
CASSSGTGSPGANVLTF
TGTGCCAGTAGTAGTGGGACAGGGAGCCCTGGGGCCAACGTCCTGACTTTC
>TRBV27|once|TRBJ2-3|TRBD2
CASSLYLLGGRTDTQYF
TGTGCCAGCAGTTTGTATCTGTTGGGGGGGAGGACAGATACGCAGTATTTT
>TRBV28|.|TRBJ2-7|TRBD2
CASSLKLSGRDGSSYEQYF
TGTGCCAGCAGTTTAAAGTTAAGCGGGAGGGATGGTAGCTCCTACGAGCAGTACTTC